Described below is a single T cell receptor (beta chain) sequence and its context. Its matching antigen is unknown. This CDR3 spans 15 amino acids. The germline CDR1 and CDR2 sequences are MDHEN and SYDVKM. The V and J ends lost 3 bases and 1 base, in that order; junction bases with no gene match: 3. Produced via immunoSEQ multiplex PCR; TCRdb's table is partial and in-frame only. Of about 200,000 clones listed, around 80% are singletons. This sample is part of a study of cytomegalovirus exposure and HLA in healthy donors. Study observations and caveats: The TCR clusters that emerged in the first cohort tended, a later analysis found, to co-occur in the roughly 110 validation repertoires. The study designated 164 TCR beta chains cytomegalovirus-associated. Cytomegalovirus status was reportedly diagnosed by the classifier with high specificity and sensitivity. Most TCR sequences were uncommon, yet certain public TCRs appeared in many donors.

The genes are TRBV28 and TRBJ1-5; TRBD1 agrees at 7 bases. This clonotype was obtained from a woman in her twenties or thirties in good health and CMV-seronegative. The specimen sequenced was PBMCs. The CDR3 nucleotides read TGTGCCAGCAGTTTCCAGGACAGGAGCAATCAGCCCCAGCATTTT. As protein: CASSFQDRSNQPQHF.